One and the same sample provided the 27 T cell receptor beta chains below, sequenced in a study of shared clonotypes between healthy human individuals. Method: immunoSEQ multiplex PCR; TCRdb's copy keeps in-frame clones and lacks some. The data contain under 1,100,000 clones, around 74% of them singletons. The sequenced sample consisted of memory CD4+ T cells sorted from blood. The subset: CD45RA-negative fraction. The receptors stem from a young man in good health.

This clone was counted a single time. J is TRBJ1-6 and V is TRBV7-3, with D possibly being TRBD1 (6 bases). Germline CDR1 reads SGHTA; CDR2 reads FQGTGA. V lost 5 bases and J 0 bases, leaving 20 bases between the germline ends. The CDR3 sequence is 19 residues long. The CDR3 coding sequence is TGTGCCAGCAGCCAATACAAGATACAGGGAAGCTCCTATAATTCACCCCTCCACTTT. It codes for CASSQYKIQGSSYNSPLHF.

The genes are TRBV9 and TRBJ1-3; no firm D call. Trimming stripped 4 bases from V and 1 base from J, with 12 bases between. Germline-derived CDR1 and CDR2 are SGDLS and YYNGEE. CDR3 length: 15 residues. The CDR3 reads CASSFRTGSGNTIYF. DNA for the CDR3: TGTGCCAGCAGCTTCCGGACGGGATCTGGAAACACCATATATTTT.

The chain links TRBV6-5 to TRBJ2-7; 9 nucleotides match TRBD2. Trimming at V came to 4 bases and at J to 7 bases, leaving 8 bases not matched to a gene. The CDR3 is 14 amino acids. The germline CDR1 and CDR2 sequences are MNHEY and SVGAGI. For the CDR3, the DNA is TGTGCCAGCAGTTCTCTAGCGGGGCCCGGGGAGCAGTACTTC. Protein sequence: CASSSLAGPGEQYF.

This clone has just one count. The CDR3 loop is CASSDADRVDTGELFF. The CDR3 region has the DNA TGTGCCAGCAGTGACGCGGACAGGGTGGACACCGGGGAGCTGTTTTTT. V usage is TRBV6-1 and J usage is TRBJ2-2, with TRBD1 matching over 8 bases. The junction had 6 bases not matched to a gene; V was cut back by 3 bases and J by 3 bases. This CDR3 region has 16 residues. Germline CDR1 and CDR2: MNHNS and SASEGT.

This sequence joins TRBV10-3 and TRBJ2-1, with D tentatively TRBD2 (6 bases). Trimming removed 8 bases at V and 7 bases at J, with 18 bases between. Germline CDR1 reads ENHRY; CDR2 reads SYGVKD. The CDR3 sequence is 14 residues long. The CDR3 nucleotides are TGTGCCATCGGGGGTCGGGGGTCTGAAAATGAGCAGTTCTTC. Translation gives CAIGGRGSENEQFF.

This sequence joins TRBV7-6 and TRBJ1-3; D unresolved. The V end was cut by 2 bases, the J end by 0 bases, with 8 bases between. The CDR3 runs to 15 residues. Germline V lookup: CDR1 SGHVS, CDR2 FNYEAQ. CDR3 sequence (DNA): TGTGCCAGCAGCTTAAATCCTAGCTCTGGAAACACCATATATTTT. This encodes CASSLNPSSGNTIYF.

This clone was seen a single time. The rearrangement joins TRBV9 to TRBJ2-1; TRBD2 agrees at 14 bases. The CDR3 extends over 15 amino acids. J was trimmed by 9 bases and V by 2 bases; bases with no gene match: 4. Germline CDR1 and CDR2: SGDLS and YYNGEE. CDR3: CASSVGLAGGGEQFF. CDR3 DNA sequence: TGTGCCAGCAGCGTCGGACTAGCGGGAGGAGGTGAGCAGTTCTTC.

The genes are TRBV6-6 and TRBJ1-6; 7 bases are a match to TRBD1. The length of the CDR3 is 15 residues. The germline gives CDR1 MNHNY, CDR2 SVGAGI (reference sequence). V lost 6 bases and J lost 7; bases outside the gene matches: 9. Here the CDR3 DNA reads TGTGCCAGCAGCCAACTACGACAGGGCAATTCACCCCTCCACTTT. Encoded protein: CASSQLRQGNSPLHF.

The gene calls are TRBV5-6 and TRBJ2-2; D might be TRBD1 (6 bases). The germline gives CDR1 SGHDT, CDR2 YYEEEE. Deletions cut 7 bases from V and 1 base from J, with 23 bases between. The CDR3 loop spans 18 amino acids. CDR3 sequence (DNA): TGTGCCAGCCTTGGTCCCGGGACATCGGGTCGGAACACCGGGGAGCTGTTTTTT. Amino acids: CASLGPGTSGRNTGELFF.

The chain is built from TRBV6-1 and TRBJ2-7; 10 bases agree with TRBD2. In germline, CDR1 is MNHNS, CDR2 SASEGT. Losses at the gene ends were 3 bases for V and 4 bases for J; bases not matched to a gene: 6. This CDR3 region has 15 residues. CDR3 sequence reads: CASSEASGSLYEQYF. The CDR3 coding sequence is TGTGCCAGCAGTGAGGCTAGCGGGAGCTTGTACGAGCAGTACTTC.

There are a few counts of this clone. Other DNA sequences in this sample translate to the same CDR3. This chain joins TRBV6-6 and TRBJ1-1; D ambiguous. Germline V gives CDR1 MNHNY, CDR2 SVGAGI (reference sequence). The CDR3 consists of 14 residues. V was clipped by 0 bases and J by 1 base, with 6 bases between them. The CDR3 nucleotides are TGTGCCAGCAGTTACTCAGCCGGGAACACTGAAGCTTTCTTT. Protein sequence: CASSYSAGNTEAFF.

This clone has ten or more counts. The chain joins TRBV7-3 to TRBJ1-6, with D possibly matching TRBD1 (6 bases). CDR1 SGHTA and CDR2 FQGTGA come from the germline V gene. This CDR3 is built from 13 residues. V was trimmed by 5 bases and J by 11 bases, leaving 13 bases between them. CDR3 sequence reads: CASSPGQRTPLHF. The CDR3 nucleotides read TGTGCCAGCAGCCCAGGACAGCGTACACCCCTCCACTTT.

This clone was detected only a few times. The V call is TRBV30, the J call TRBJ1-4; D unresolved. Trimming stripped 0 bases from V and 5 bases from J, with 13 bases between. CDR3 length equals 15 residues. Germline V gene sequence: CDR1 GTSNPN, CDR2 SVGIG (reference sequence). The DNA for the CDR3 is TGTGCCTGGAGTGTATCTAAGGGAGGGAATGAAAAACTGTTTTTT. Its translation is CAWSVSKGGNEKLFF.

The chain uses TRBV6-6 and TRBJ2-3, with a weak D call TRBD1 (6 bases). This CDR3 contains 13 residues. Trimming removed 8 bases at V and 0 bases at J, with 9 bases between. The germline V gene has CDR1 MNHNY and CDR2 SVGAGI (reference sequence). CDR3 sequence (DNA): TGTGCCAGCCGGGACACCAGCACAGATACGCAGTATTTT. This translates into CASRDTSTDTQYF.

This chain uses TRBV6-5 with TRBJ2-2; D remains ambiguous. CDR1 MNHEY and CDR2 SVGAGI come from the germline V gene. Trimming pared 2 bases from V and 4 bases from J, leaving 8 bases between. The length of the CDR3 is 14 residues. The CDR3 sequence: CASSYEAFTGELFF. Written as DNA, the CDR3 is TGTGCCAGCAGTTACGAGGCCTTCACCGGGGAGCTGTTTTTT.

The rearrangement uses TRBV18 and TRBJ2-7; weak D call: TRBD1 (5 bases). The V end lost 3 bases, the J end lost 2 bases, and 11 bases lay between the germline ends. CDR1 KGHSH and CDR2 LQKENI come from the germline V gene. The CDR3 sequence is 14 residues long. This CDR3 reads CASSPRTSTYEQYF. The CDR3 DNA sequence: TGTGCCAGCTCACCCCGGACAAGCACCTACGAGCAGTACTTC.

Concerning this clone: A read error may produce the germline difference seen at one junction end. The chain links TRBV6-6 to TRBJ2-2, with a weak D call TRBD1 (6 bases). CDR1 and CDR2 from the germline V gene are MNHNY and SVGAGI (reference sequence). This CDR3 has 15 residues. The CDR3 DNA sequence: TGTGCCAGCAGTTACCAGGGGCCGAAAACCGGGGAGCTGTTTTTT. It specifies CASSYQGPKTGELFF.

The chain links TRBV4-1 to TRBJ2-5; the D is unclear. Germline V gene lookup returns CDR1 MGHRA and CDR2 YSYEKL. CDR3 length: 13 amino acids. The germline V and J ends were trimmed by 4 bases and 3 bases, with 9 bases remaining between them. DNA of the CDR3: TGCGCCAGCAGCCGCGGCCTAGAAGAGACCCAGTACTTC. Amino acids: CASSRGLEETQYF.

The V gene is TRBV30, the J gene TRBJ1-2, with D perhaps matching TRBD1 (5 bases). Germline assignment: CDR1 GTSNPN and CDR2 SVGIG (reference sequence). The CDR3 extends over 14 amino acids. V lost 0 bases and J lost 8, with 16 bases in between. CDR3 amino acids: CAWSVEGHSTGYTF. Written as DNA, the CDR3 is TGTGCCTGGAGTGTCGAGGGGCACTCCACCGGCTACACCTTC.

The chain joins TRBV6-6 to TRBJ2-3; TRBD1 or TRBD2 may be the D gene (5 bases each). The germline CDR1 and CDR2 sequences are MNHNY and SVGAGI (reference sequence). V lost 5 bases, J lost 6 bases, and 15 bases lay in between. The CDR3 runs to 14 residues. The CDR3 DNA follows: TGTGCCAGCAGTCCCCAATGGGGGATGGATACGCAGTATTTT. Its protein product is CASSPQWGMDTQYF.

CDR3 in DNA: TGTGCCACCACCACTAGCGGGGCCTACAATGAGCAGTTCTTC. It is translated as CATTTSGAYNEQFF. This sequence joins TRBV10-3 and TRBJ2-1; TRBD2 aligns across 10 bases. Germline V gene sequence: CDR1 ENHRY, CDR2 SYGVKD. Trimming at V came to 10 bases and at J to 2 bases, leaving 5 bases not matched to a gene. This CDR3 has 14 amino acids.

With regard to this clone: Other DNA sequences in this sample translate to the same CDR3. The chain uses TRBV5-1 and TRBJ1-4; D not certain. CDR1 and CDR2 (germline): SGHRS, YFSETQ. The CDR3 loop spans 15 amino acids. V lost 0 bases and J lost 4, with 10 bases in between. This chain's CDR3 is CASSLEGRINEKLFF. In DNA, the CDR3 is TGCGCCAGCAGCTTGGAGGGCAGGATTAATGAAAAACTGTTTTTT.

The chain joins TRBV9 to TRBJ1-3, with D uncertain. The germline V gene has CDR1 SGDLS and CDR2 YYNGEE. This CDR3 is 14 amino acids long. Trimming shortened V by 0 bases and J by 3 bases, and 7 bases separated the two germline ends. In nucleotides, the CDR3 is TGTGCCAGCAGCGTAGGGACCCTTGGAAACACCATATATTTT. Protein: CASSVGTLGNTIYF.

DNA for the CDR3: TGTGCCAGCAGCAAACGACAGGGGGCGTATGAAAAACTGTTTTTT. This translates into CASSKRQGAYEKLFF. The J gene is TRBJ1-4, the V gene TRBV7-9, with TRBD1 identical over 10 bases. The trim removed 5 bases at V and 6 bases at J, leaving 6 bases unmatched. Germline V gene data show CDR1 as SEHNR and CDR2 as FQNEAQ (reference sequence). CDR3 length: 15 amino acids.

Comment on this clone: This same CDR3 is encoded by further DNA sequences in the sample. The chain employs TRBV5-1 and TRBJ2-1; D is uncertain. The CDR3 totals 14 residues. V dropped 0 bases and J dropped 5 bases, with 9 bases sitting between them. Germline CDR1 is SGHRS and CDR2 is YFSETQ. The CDR3 reads CASSLGGTNNEQFF. The CDR3 coding sequence is TGCGCCAGCAGCTTGGGCGGTACCAACAATGAGCAGTTCTTC.

V is TRBV5-1 and J is TRBJ1-4; D unclear. Germline CDR1 and CDR2: SGHRS and YFSETQ. The V end was cut by 4 bases, the J end by 6 bases, with 13 bases between. CDR3 size: 14 residues. In DNA form, the CDR3 reads TGCGCCAGCAGCCCGGGCGGAACCTATGAAAAACTGTTTTTT. It yields the protein CASSPGGTYEKLFF.

This rearrangement joins TRBV27 to TRBJ1-2, with D possibly being TRBD1 (6 bases). The V gene lost 5 bases and the J gene lost 4 bases, with 14 bases spanning the gap. The germline CDR1 and CDR2 sequences are MNHEY and SMNVEV (reference sequence). This CDR3 is 14 amino acids long. The CDR3 region is CASSAADSIYGYTF. For the CDR3, the DNA is TGTGCCAGCAGTGCCGCGGACAGCATCTATGGCTACACCTTC.